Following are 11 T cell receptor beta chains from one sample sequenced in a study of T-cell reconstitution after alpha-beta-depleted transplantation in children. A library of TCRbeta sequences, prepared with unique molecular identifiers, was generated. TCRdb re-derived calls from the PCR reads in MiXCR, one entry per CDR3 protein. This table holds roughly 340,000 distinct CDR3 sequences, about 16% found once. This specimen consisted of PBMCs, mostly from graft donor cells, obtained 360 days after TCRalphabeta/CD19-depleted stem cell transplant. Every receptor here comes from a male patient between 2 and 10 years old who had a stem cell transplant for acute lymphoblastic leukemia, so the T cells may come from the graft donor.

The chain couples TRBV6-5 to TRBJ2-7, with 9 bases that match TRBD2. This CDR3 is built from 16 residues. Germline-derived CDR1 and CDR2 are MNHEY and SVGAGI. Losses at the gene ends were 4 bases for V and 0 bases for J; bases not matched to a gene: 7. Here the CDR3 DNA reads TGTGCCAGCAGTTTCCGCCTAGCGGGGAGCTCCTACGAGCAGTACTTC. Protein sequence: CASSFRLAGSSYEQYF.

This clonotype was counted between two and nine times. CDR3 in DNA: TGTGCCATAGGACTAGCGGGAGTCACAGATACGCAGTATTTT. Amino acids: CAIGLAGVTDTQYF. The chain carries TRBV10-3 and TRBJ2-3, with 13 bases aligning to TRBD2. The CDR3 contains 14 residues. With 9 bases clipped from V and 2 bases from J, the junction kept 2 bases outside the gene matches. The V gene's germline CDR1 is ENHRY and CDR2 SYGVKD.

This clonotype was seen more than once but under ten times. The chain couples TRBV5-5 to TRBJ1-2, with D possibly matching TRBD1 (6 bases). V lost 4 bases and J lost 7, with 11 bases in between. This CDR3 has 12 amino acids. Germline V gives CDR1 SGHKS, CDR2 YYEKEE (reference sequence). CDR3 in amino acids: CASSLQGGGYTF. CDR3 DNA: TGTGCCAGCAGCCTACAGGGTGGTGGCTACACCTTC.

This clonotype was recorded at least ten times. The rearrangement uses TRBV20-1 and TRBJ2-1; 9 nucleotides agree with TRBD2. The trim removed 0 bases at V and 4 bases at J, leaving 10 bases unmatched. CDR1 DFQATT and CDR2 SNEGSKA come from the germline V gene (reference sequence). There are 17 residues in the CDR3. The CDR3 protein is CSARDMVAGVLYNEQFF. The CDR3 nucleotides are TGCAGTGCTAGAGATATGGTAGCGGGAGTATTATACAATGAGCAGTTCTTC.

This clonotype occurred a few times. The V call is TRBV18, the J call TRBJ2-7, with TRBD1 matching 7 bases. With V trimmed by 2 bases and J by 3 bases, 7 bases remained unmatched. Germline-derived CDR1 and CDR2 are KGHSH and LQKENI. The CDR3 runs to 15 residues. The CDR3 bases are TGTGCCAGCTCACCAGGTGTCGGGACAGACTACGAGCAGTACTTC. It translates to CASSPGVGTDYEQYF.

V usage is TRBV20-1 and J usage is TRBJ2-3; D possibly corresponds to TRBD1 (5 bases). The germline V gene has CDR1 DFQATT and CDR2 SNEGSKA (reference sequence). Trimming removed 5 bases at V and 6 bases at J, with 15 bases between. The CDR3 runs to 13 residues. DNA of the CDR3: TGCAGTGCTCCCCGACAGCCAAGGGATACGCAGTATTTT. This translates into CSAPRQPRDTQYF.

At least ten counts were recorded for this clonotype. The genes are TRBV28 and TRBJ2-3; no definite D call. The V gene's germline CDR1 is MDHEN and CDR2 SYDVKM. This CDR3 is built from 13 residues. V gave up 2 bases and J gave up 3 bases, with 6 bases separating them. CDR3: CASSLMGTDTQYF. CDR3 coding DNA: TGTGCCAGCAGTTTAATGGGGACAGATACGCAGTATTTT.

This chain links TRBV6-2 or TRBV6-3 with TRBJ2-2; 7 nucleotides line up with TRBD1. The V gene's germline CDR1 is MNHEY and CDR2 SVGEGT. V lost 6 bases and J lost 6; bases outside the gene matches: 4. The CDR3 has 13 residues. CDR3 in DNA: TGTGCCAGCAGAGTACAGGGGTCCGGGGAGCTGTTTTTT. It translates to CASRVQGSGELFF.

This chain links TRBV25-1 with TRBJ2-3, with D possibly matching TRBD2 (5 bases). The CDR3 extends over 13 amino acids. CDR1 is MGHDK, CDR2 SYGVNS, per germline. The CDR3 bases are TGTGCGATCGGCGGGCCCCCCACAGATACGCAGTATTTT. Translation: CAIGGPPTDTQYF. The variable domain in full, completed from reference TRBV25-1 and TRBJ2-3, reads EADIYQTPRYLVIGTGKKITLECSQTMGHDKMYWYQQDPGMELHLIHYSYGVNSTEKGDLSSESTVSRIRTEHFPLTLESARPSHTSQYLCAIGGPPTDTQYFGPGTRLTVL.

CDR3 loop: CASSKGGQNSQAFF. For the CDR3, the DNA is TGTGCCAGCAGCAAAGGCGGACAAAACTCACAGGCTTTCTTT. The chain joins TRBV21-1 to TRBJ1-1; no check of the table's D call, TRBD1, against the DNA was made. TRBV21-1 is a documented pseudogene. The length of the CDR3 is 14 residues.

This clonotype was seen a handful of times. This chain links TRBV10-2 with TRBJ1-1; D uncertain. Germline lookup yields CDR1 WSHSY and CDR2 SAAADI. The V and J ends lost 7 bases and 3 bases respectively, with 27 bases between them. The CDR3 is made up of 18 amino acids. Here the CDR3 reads CASNTIGSKGVWDTEAFF. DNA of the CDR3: TGCGCCAGCAATACTATCGGGTCAAAGGGAGTATGGGACACTGAAGCTTTCTTT.